This T cell receptor (beta chain) is drawn from a study of cytomegalovirus exposure and HLA in healthy donors (dated by TCRdb to between 2016 and 2019). Regarding the study in general: An earlier analysis of roughly 570 of the donors reported roughly 300 Gb of sequence data and about 120 million unique TCR beta sequences obtained from about 200 million T cells. An early release covering about 600 HLA-typed donors comprised approximately 290 gigabases of sequencing data and 85 million to 100 million unique TCR sequences. Among the roughly 380 genotyped donors, around 81% belonged to the genetic ancestry cluster associated with self-reported Caucasian donors. The study was designed to test whether signatures of past pathogen exposure could be identified by cataloging public T cell receptors. The study profiled the T cell repertoires of some 610 subjects by immunosequencing and related them to cytomegalovirus serostatus. In addition to the first cohort of approximately 670 subjects, a separate validation cohort of under 150 different subjects was used. To predict cytomegalovirus infection status, the study combined high-throughput TCR immunosequencing, statistical association of individual TCRs with disease status, and machine learning. To study patterns of TCR occurrence, a later analysis re-analyzed previously published TCR beta repertoires from 550 to 800 donors and added high-resolution HLA genotyping. The later analysis used no new phenotypic data to find candidate immune exposures, relying instead on TCR beta sequences and their occurrence across donors. In an earlier analysis of roughly 600 of the donors, high-throughput TCR beta sequencing was used to judge whether each TCR beta V gene segment behaved as functional or pseudogenic. Donor age, sex, ethnicity and CMV serostatus were collected together with the repertoire data. Genome-wide SNP genotypes for about three fifths of the roughly 670 donors were used in a later genetic analysis, which treated that subset as a discovery cohort. Every discovery cohort repertoire had been produced on one sequencing platform. Class I and class II HLA loci were covered by the typing at four-digit resolution. Typing coverage varied by locus: 629-630 donors for A, B, C, DRB1 and DQB1; approximately 500 for DQA1; over 600 for DPA1; approximately 490 for DPB1. Roughly five DR-DQ haplotypes were treated as single units for association and clustering because of strong linkage in the cohort. On average, about 240,000 unique TCR beta nucleotide sequences were sequenced per donor among about 400 genotyped donors of the cohort, with 15% to 20% of those sequences being non-productive.

Study-wide findings and limitations: In a later genetic analysis, a missense DCLRE1C variant was associated with V-gene and J-gene trimming of TCR beta chains, and the association was replicated in an independent cohort. In this cohort, only TCR beta chains were sequenced, and detectable features were limited by the absence of alpha or paired-chain data. A further reported finding was that TCR beta sequences accurately predicted the HLA-A and HLA-B alleles for most subjects in the first cohort. HLA typing was unavailable for some donors at each locus, so association tests used only the typed subset. A group of highly shared sequence variants was considered likely to be a technical artifact of the sequencing pipeline. A later analysis reported that several top co-occurrence clusters appeared linked to parvovirus B19, influenza, CMV and Epstein-Barr virus. Because counts were too low, around 17 rarely observed V segments, including chromosome 9 orphons, were left out of the earlier analysis of 587 of the donors. The classifier was reported to diagnose cytomegalovirus status with high specificity and sensitivity in both the original and validation cohorts. A later analysis found that TCR association rates varied across HLA loci, with DRB1 alleles showing the most associated TCRs and HLA-C alleles the fewest. Linkage disequilibrium might explain the correlated functional status among segregating V segments, but an unknown experimental factor could not be excluded. According to a later genetic analysis, donors in an Asian-associated ancestry cluster had fewer N-insertions in productive TCRs than the approximately 630-donor mean. In a later analysis, most CMV-associated TCR beta chains were found to appear HLA-restricted, with HLA associations seemingly driven largely by CMV exposure. Assigning TCR associations to individual alleles was difficult when HLA alleles, especially DR and DQ, strongly co-occurred. The study listed 164 TCR beta chains as associated with cytomegalovirus. Some IMGT-functional V segments, including TRBV6-2 and TRBV6-3, could not be distinguished by the 87-base-pair reads and were therefore excluded. For the cohort, immune exposure information was limited to CMV serostatus. An earlier analysis of some 590 of the donors showed that most TCR beta V segments appeared in productive rearrangements either about 87% or about 30% of the time, which broadly matched IMGT annotations. Presence/absence analyses assumed roughly uniform sequencing depth across donors, an assumption that may not hold. Compared with equally common non-associated chains, HLA-associated TCR beta chains in a later analysis were more clonally expanded and had lower generation probabilities. Most TCR sequences were seen in very few donors, while some public TCRs were found in many individuals. In a later analysis, 16,951 TCR beta sequences were associated with specific HLA alleles at a false discovery rate of 0.05. In vitro tests confirmed that three of the cytomegalovirus-associated TCR beta chains recognize cytomegalovirus antigens. It was suggested by the authors that the approach could potentially be generalized to other disease states and immunological phenotypes.

The cysteine opens and the phenylalanine closes a CDR3 of 14 amino acids. The only DNA kept is the CDR3, 42 bases in frame from the first base. Sequences MNHEY (CDR1) and SMNVEV (CDR2) are obtained from the germline V gene (reference sequence). V was cut back by 3 bases and J by 5 bases, leaving a gap of 13 bases between them. To prepare the library, the immunoSEQ multiplex PCR assay was applied. For the multiplex PCR, a mixture combining 60 forward primers for TCR Vbeta segments and 13 reverse primers for TCR Jbeta segments was used. The CDR3 region of rearranged TCR beta genes was amplified from genomic DNA by a multiplex PCR assay. The amplified TCR beta libraries were sequenced on the Illumina HiSeq System as 87-base-pair reads. In the source study's methods: In a later analysis, tens of millions of unique TCR beta chains were counted across the roughly 610 repertoires, and roughly 10 million of these chains were shared by at least two donors. Raw reads were error-corrected and collapsed into unique sequences with a nearest-neighbor algorithm that merged closely related sequences to remove PCR and sequencing errors. Alignment of CDR3 sequences to IMGT reference sequences was used to assign V, D and J gene segments. For a sequence to be retained, a match of at least six nucleotides to both a V gene segment and a J gene segment was required. A rearrangement was called productive if the CDR3 had no stop codons and remained in frame with V and J, and every other rearrangement was called non-productive. Following IMGT convention, CDR3 was defined as the stretch from the second conserved V-encoded cysteine to the conserved J-encoded phenylalanine. In an earlier analysis of around 570 of the donors, sequences lacking an unambiguous match to a single V gene segment were excluded. In an earlier analysis of a few hundred of the donors, a V segment was called functional when productive rearrangements were above 56.7%, and segregating when the standard deviation between donors exceeded 5%. A statistical classification framework was developed to diagnose cytomegalovirus status using the catalog of TCR beta chain sequences. In a later analysis, TCR nucleotide sequences were compared against IMGT/GENE-DB human TR gene sequences so that V and J genes could be assigned. A later analysis assigned CDR3 sequences and most-parsimonious VDJ recombination scenarios with the TCRdist pipeline. A later analysis defined each TCR beta chain by its CDR3 amino acid sequence plus V-gene family, and excluded reads lacking a unique V-gene family. A later analysis removed roughly 590 highly shared, low-generation-probability nucleotide sequences to deal with suspected cross-contamination and a sequencing artifact. A later analysis calculated a clonal expansion index for each public chain from normalized within-repertoire ranks of inferred template counts. In a later analysis, generation probabilities were computed using a VDJ recombination model fitted to out-of-frame rearrangements, and the results were checked against IGoR. In a later analysis, hypergeometric tests were used to score TCR-TCR, TCR-HLA and TCR-CMV co-occurrence, with a repertoire-size bias correction applied to TCR pairs. In a later analysis, false discovery rates were estimated by permuting HLA or CMV assignments 20 times. In a later analysis, co-occurring TCRs were grouped with DBSCAN, and TCRdist sequence similarity was added when clustering was performed within HLA-allele-positive subsets. Repertoires with fewer than 30,000 or more than 120,000 public chains, plus five repertoires with anomalous nucleotide sharing, were excluded from co-occurrence clustering. In TCRdb, the immuneACCESS table is reduced to in-frame sequences with V and J assigned. These tables do not hold every clone; where another copy was compared, an unresolved V gene accounts for under half, and the others remain unexplained. D and trimming come from the DNA, and the V and J calls and clone size come from that table. Across this sample there are around 200,000 clones, with 70% to 75% seen only once. Jointly, the top ten make up 4.5% to 5.5% of the sample.

The cohort was made up of under 800 healthy bone marrow donors. Cohort members were all nominally healthy when sampled, although unrecorded immune exposures were likely present. The donor tested CMV seropositive, placing the donor among the 289 seropositive members of the cohort. A peripheral blood sample was collected from each donor, and TCR beta sequencing was performed on peripheral blood mononuclear cells. Genomic DNA extraction from the blood cell samples was performed with the Qiagen DNeasy Blood Extraction Kit. About this clone itself: Its antigen is unknown. Per-nucleotide qualities are absent, and no much larger clonotype sits a single base away.

The sample comprised PBMCs. The sequence derives from a man under 40 in good health and CMV-seropositive. The chain couples TRBV27 to TRBJ1-1; TRBD1 might be the D gene, on 6 matching bases. The CDR3 protein is CASSFNQGSTEAFF. The nucleotide sequence is given as TGTGCCAGCAGTTTCAATCAGGGGTCTACTGAAGCTTTCTTT.